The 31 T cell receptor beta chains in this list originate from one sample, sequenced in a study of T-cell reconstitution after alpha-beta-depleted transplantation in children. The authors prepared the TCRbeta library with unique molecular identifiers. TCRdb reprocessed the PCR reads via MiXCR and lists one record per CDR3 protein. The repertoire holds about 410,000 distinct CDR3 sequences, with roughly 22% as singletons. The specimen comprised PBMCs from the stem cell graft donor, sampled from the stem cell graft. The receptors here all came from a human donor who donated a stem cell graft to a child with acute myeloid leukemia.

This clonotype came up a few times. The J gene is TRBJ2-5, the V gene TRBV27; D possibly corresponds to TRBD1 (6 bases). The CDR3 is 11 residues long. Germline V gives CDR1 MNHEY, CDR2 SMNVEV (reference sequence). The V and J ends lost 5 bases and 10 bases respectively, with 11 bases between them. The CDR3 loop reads CASSGGVDQYF. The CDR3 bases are TGTGCCAGCAGTGGGGGCGTCGACCAGTACTTC.

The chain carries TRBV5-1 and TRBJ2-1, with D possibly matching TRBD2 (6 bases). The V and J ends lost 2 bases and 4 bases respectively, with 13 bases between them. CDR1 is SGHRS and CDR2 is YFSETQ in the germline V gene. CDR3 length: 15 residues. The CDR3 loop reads CASSFGMGGYNEQFF. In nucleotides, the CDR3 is TGCGCCAGCAGCTTCGGGATGGGGGGTTACAATGAGCAGTTCTTC.

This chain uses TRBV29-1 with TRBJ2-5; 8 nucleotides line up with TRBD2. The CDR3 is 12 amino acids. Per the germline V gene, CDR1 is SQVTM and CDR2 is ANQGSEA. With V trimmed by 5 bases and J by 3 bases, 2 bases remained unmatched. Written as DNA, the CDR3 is TGCAGCGTTCGAGCGGGAGAAGAGACCCAGTACTTC. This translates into CSVRAGEETQYF.

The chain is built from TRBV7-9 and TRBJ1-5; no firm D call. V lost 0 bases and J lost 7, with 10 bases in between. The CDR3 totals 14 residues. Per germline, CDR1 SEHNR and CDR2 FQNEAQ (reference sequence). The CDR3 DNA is TGTGCCAGCAGCTTAGCGGGGATAGGACAGCCCCAGCATTTT. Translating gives CASSLAGIGQPQHF. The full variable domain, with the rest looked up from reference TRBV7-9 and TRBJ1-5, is DTGVSQNPRHKITKRGQNVTFRCDPISEHNRLYWYRQTLGQGPEFLTYFQNEAQLEKSRLLSDRFSAERPKGSFSTLEIQRTEQGDSAMYLCASSLAGIGQPQHFGDGTRLSIL.

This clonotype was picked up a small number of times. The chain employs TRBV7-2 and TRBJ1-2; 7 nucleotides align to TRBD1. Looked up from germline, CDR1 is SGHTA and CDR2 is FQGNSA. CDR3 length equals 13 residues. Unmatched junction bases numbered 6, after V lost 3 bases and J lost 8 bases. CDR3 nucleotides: TGTGCCAGCAGCTTCGACAGGGTGGGAGGCTACACCTTC. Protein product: CASSFDRVGGYTF.

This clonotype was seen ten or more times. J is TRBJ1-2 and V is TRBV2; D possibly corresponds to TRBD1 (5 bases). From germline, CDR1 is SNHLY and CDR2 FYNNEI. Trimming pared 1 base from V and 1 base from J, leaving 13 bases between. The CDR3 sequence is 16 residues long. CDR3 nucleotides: TGTGCCAGCAGTGAAGGACGGGGCCGACTTAACTATGGCTACACCTTC. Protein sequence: CASSEGRGRLNYGYTF.

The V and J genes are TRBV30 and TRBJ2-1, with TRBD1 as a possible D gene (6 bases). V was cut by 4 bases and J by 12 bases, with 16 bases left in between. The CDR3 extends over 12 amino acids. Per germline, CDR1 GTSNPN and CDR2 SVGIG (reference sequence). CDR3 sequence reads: CAWTDRSIRQFF. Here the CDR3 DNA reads TGTGCCTGGACTGACAGGTCGATCCGGCAGTTCTTC.

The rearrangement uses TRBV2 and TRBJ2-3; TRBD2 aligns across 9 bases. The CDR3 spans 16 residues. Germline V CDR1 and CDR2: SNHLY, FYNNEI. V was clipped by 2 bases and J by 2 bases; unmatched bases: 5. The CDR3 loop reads CASSELAGYFTDTQYF. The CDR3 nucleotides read TGTGCCAGCAGTGAACTAGCGGGATATTTCACAGATACGCAGTATTTT.

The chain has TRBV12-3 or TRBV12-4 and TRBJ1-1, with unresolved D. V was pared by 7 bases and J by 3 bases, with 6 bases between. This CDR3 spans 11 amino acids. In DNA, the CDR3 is TGTGCCAGCATCTCCTACACTGAAGCTTTCTTT. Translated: CASISYTEAFF.

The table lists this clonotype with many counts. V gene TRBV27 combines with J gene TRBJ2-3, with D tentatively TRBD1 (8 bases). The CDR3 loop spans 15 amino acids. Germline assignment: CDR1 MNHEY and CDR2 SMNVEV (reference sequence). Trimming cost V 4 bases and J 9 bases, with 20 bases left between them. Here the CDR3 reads CASSYRTGRGSTQYF. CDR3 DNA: TGTGCCAGCAGTTATAGGACAGGGAGGGGTTCGACGCAGTATTTT.

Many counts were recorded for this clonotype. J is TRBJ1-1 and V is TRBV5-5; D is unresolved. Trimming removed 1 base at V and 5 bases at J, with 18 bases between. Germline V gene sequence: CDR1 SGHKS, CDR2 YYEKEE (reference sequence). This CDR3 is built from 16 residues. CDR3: CASSLYRTLLGTEAFF. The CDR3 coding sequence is TGTGCCAGCAGCTTGTATAGGACCCTACTGGGGACTGAAGCTTTCTTT. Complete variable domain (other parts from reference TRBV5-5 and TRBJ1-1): DAGVTQSPTHLIKTRGQQVTLRCSPISGHKSVSWYQQVLGQGPQFIFQYYEKEERGRGNFPDRFSARQFPNYSSELNVNALLLGDSALYLCASSLYRTLLGTEAFFGQGTRLTVV.

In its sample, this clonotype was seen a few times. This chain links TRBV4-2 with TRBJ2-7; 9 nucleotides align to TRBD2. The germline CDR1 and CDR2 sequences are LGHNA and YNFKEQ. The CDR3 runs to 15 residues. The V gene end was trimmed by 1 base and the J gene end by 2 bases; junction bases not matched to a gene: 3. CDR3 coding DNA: TGTGCCAGCAGCCAAGCCGGCGGGAGGGCCTACGAGCAGTACTTC. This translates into CASSQAGGRAYEQYF.

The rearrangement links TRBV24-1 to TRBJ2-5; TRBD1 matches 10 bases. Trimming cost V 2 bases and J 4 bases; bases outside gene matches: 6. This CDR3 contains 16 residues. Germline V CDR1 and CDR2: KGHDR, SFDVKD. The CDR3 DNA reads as TGTGCCACCAGTGATTCCGTTGACAGGGGGCTAGAGACCCAGTACTTC. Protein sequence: CATSDSVDRGLETQYF.

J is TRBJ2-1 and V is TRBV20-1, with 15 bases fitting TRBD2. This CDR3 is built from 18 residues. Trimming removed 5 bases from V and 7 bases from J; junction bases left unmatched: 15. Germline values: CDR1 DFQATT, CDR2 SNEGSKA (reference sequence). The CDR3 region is CSADGLAGGGWSSNEQFF. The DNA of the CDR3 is TGCAGTGCTGACGGACTAGCGGGAGGGGGGTGGTCGTCGAATGAGCAGTTCTTC.

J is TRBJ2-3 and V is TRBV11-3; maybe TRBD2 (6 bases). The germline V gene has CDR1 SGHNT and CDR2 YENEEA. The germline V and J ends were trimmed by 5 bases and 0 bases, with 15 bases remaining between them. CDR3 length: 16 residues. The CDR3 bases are TGTGCCAGCAGCATTAGAGGCGGGGCTAGCACAGATACGCAGTATTTT. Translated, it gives CASSIRGGASTDTQYF.

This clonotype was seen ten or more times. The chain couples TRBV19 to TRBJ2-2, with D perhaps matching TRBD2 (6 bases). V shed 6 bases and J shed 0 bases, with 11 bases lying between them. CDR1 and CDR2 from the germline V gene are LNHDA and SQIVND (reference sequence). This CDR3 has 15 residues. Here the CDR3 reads CASSFREANTGELFF. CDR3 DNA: TGTGCCAGTAGCTTCAGGGAGGCGAACACCGGGGAGCTGTTTTTT.

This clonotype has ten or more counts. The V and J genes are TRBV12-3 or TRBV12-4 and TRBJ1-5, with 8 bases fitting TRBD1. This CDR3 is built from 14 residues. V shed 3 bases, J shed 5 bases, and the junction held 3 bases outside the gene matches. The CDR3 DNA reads TGTGCCAGCAGTTTTCAACAGGGGGATCAGCCCCAGCATTTT. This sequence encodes CASSFQQGDQPQHF.

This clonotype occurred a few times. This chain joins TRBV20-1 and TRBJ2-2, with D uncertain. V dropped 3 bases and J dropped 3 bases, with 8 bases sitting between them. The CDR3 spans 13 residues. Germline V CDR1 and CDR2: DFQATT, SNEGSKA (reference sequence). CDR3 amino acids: CSARETYTGELFF. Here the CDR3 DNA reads TGCAGTGCTAGGGAGACTTACACCGGGGAGCTGTTTTTT.

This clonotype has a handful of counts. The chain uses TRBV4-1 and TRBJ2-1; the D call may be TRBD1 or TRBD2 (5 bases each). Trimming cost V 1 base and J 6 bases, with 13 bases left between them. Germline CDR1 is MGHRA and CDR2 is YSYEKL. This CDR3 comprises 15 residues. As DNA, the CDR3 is TGCGCCAGCAGCCAAGTAGGGGTTGGGGGCAATGAGCAGTTCTTC. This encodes CASSQVGVGGNEQFF.

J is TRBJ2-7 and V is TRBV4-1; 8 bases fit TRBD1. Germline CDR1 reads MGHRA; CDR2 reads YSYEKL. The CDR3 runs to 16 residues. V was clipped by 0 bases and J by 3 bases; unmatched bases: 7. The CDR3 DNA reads TGCGCCAGCAGCCAAGATAGGTGGACAGGGAACTACGAGCAGTACTTC. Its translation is CASSQDRWTGNYEQYF.

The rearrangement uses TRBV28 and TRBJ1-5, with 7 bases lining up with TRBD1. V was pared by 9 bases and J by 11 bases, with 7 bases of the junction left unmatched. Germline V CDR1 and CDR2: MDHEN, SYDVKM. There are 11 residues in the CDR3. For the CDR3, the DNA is TGTGCCAGTTTTTCCGGACAGGCCCAGCATTTT. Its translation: CASFSGQAQHF.

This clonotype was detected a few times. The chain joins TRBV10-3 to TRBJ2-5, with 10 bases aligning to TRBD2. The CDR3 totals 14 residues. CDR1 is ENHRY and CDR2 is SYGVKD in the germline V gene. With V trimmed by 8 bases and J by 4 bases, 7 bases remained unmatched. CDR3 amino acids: CAIRASGSGETQYF. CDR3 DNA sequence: TGTGCCATCCGGGCTAGCGGGAGTGGAGAGACCCAGTACTTC.

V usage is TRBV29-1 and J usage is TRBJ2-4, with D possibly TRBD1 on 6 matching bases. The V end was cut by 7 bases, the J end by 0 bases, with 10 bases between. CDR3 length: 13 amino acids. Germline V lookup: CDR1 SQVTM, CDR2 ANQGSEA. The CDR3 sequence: CSAGTIAKNIQYF. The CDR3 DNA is TGCAGCGCCGGGACAATAGCCAAAAACATTCAGTACTTC.

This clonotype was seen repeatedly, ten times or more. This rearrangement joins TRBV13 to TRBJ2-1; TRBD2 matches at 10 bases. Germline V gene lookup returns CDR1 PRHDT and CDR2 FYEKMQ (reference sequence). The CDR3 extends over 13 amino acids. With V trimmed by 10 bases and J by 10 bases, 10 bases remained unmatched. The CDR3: CATRLAGGREQFF. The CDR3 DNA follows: TGTGCCACCCGTTTAGCGGGAGGTAGGGAGCAGTTCTTC.

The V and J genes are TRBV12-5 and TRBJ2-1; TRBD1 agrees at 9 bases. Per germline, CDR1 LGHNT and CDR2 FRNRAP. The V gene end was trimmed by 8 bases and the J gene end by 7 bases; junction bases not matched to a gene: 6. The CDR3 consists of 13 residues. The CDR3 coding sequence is TGTGCTAGTTCGGGGACAGGGTGGAATGAGCAGTTCTTC. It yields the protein CASSGTGWNEQFF.

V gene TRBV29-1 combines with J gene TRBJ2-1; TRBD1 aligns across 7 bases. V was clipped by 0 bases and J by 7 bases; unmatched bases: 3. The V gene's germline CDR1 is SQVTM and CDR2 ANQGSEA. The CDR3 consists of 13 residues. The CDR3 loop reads CSVEEIQGNEQFF. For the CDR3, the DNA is TGCAGCGTTGAAGAAATACAGGGGAATGAGCAGTTCTTC.

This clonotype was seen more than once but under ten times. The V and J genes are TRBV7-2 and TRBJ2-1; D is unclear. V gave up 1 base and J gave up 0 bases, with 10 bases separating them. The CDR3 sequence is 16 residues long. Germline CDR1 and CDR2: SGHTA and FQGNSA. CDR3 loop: CASSLDDTSSYNEQFF. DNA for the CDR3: TGTGCCAGCAGCTTAGACGACACATCCTCCTACAATGAGCAGTTCTTC.

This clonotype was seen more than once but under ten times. CDR3 amino acids: CASSWRQTTYEQYF. In DNA, the CDR3 is TGTGCCAGCAGTTGGCGACAAACCACCTACGAGCAGTACTTC. The chain recombines TRBV12-3 or TRBV12-4 with TRBJ2-7; D uncertain. The CDR3 has 14 residues. Trimming removed 4 bases from V and 2 bases from J, with 12 bases in between.

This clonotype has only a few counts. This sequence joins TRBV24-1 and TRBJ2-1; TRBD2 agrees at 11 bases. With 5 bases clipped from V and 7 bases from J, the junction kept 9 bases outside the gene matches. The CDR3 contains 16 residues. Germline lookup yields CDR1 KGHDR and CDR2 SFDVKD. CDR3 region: CATSAATSGSENEQFF. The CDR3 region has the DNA TGTGCCACCAGTGCCGCTACTAGCGGGAGTGAAAATGAGCAGTTCTTC.

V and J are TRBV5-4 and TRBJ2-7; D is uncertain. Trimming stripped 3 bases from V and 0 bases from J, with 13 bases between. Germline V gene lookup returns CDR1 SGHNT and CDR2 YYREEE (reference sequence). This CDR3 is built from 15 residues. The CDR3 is CASSSGLLSSYEQYF. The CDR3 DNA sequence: TGTGCCAGCAGCTCCGGGCTCCTTAGCTCCTACGAGCAGTACTTC.

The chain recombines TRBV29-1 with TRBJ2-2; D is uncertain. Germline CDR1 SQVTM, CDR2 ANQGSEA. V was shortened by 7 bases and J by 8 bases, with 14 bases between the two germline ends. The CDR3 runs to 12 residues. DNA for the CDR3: TGCAGCGCCTTTTGGAACTCAGGGGAGCTGTTTTTT. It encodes CSAFWNSGELFF.